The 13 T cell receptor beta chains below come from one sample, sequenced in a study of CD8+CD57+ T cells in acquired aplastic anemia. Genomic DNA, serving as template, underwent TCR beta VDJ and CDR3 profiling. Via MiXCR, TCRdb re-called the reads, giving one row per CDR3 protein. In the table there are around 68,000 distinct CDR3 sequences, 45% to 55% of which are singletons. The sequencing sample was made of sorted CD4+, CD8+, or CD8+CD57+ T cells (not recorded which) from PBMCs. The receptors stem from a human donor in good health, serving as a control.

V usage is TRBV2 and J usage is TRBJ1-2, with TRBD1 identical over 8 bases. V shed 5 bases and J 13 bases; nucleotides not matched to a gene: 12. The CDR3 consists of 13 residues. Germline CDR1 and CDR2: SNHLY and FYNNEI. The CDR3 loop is CASSYGDRQGITF. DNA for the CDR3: TGTGCCAGCAGTTATGGGGACAGGCAAGGTATCACCTTC.

The CDR3 DNA reads as TGTGCCAGCGCGAGGGGGACAGGGGGGAACGAGCAGTACTTC. It codes for CASARGTGGNEQYF. The V gene is TRBV7-9, the J gene TRBJ2-7, with TRBD1 matching over 11 bases. CDR1 is SEHNR and CDR2 is FQNEAQ in the germline V gene (reference sequence). V lost 8 bases and J lost 5; bases outside the gene matches: 8. The CDR3 covers 14 residues.

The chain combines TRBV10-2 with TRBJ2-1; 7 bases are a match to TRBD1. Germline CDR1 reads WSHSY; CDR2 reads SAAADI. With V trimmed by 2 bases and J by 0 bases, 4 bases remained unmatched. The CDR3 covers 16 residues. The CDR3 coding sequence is TGCGCCAGCAGTGAGACGACAGGGAGCTCCTACAATGAGCAGTTCTTC. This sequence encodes CASSETTGSSYNEQFF.

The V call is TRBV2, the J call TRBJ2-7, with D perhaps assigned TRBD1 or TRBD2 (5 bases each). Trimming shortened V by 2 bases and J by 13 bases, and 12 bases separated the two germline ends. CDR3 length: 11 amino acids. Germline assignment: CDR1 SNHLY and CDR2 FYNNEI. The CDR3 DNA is TGTGCCAGCAGTGAAAGGGGACGCGCTTACTTC. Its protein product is CASSERGRAYF. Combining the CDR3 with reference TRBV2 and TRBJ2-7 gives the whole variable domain EPEVTQTPSHQVTQMGQEVILRCVPISNHLYFYWYRQILGQKVEFLVSFYNNEISEKSEIFDDQFSVERPDGSNFTLKIRSTKLEDSAMYFCASSERGRAYFGPGTRLTVT.

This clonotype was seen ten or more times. For the CDR3, the DNA is TGTGCCTGGAGTTTGGGGGGTGAGGTGAACACTGAAGCTTTCTTT. Translating it yields CAWSLGGEVNTEAFF. The chain carries TRBV30 and TRBJ1-1, with D maybe TRBD1 (5 bases). Germline V CDR1 and CDR2: GTSNPN, SVGIG (reference sequence). Trimming shortened V by 2 bases and J by 0 bases, and 13 bases separated the two germline ends. This CDR3 comprises 15 residues.

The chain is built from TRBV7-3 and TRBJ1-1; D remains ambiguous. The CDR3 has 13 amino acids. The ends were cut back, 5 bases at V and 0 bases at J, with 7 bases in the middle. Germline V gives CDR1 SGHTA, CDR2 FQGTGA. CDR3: CASSATVNTEAFF. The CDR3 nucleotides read TGTGCCAGCAGCGCGACGGTGAACACTGAAGCTTTCTTT.

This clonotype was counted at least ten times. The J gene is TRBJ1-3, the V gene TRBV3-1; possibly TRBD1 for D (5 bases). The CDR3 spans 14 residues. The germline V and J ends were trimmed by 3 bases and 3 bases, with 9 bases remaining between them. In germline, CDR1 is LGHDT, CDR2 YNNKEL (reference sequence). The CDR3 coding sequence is TGTGCCAGCAGCCATCGGGACGGTGGAAACACCATATATTTT. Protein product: CASSHRDGGNTIYF.

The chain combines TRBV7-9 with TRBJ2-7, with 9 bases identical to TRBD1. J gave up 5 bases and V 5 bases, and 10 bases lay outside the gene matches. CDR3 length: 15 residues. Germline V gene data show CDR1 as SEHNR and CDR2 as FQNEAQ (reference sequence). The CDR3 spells CASSTTGTGYHEQYF. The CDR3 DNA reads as TGTGCCAGCAGCACCACCGGGACAGGGTACCACGAGCAGTACTTC.

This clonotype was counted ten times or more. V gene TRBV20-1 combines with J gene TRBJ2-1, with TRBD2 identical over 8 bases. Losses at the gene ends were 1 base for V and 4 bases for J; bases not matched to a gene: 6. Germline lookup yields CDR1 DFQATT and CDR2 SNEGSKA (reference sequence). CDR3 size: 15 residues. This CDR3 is CSARVRGRTYNEQFF. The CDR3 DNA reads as TGCAGTGCTAGAGTGCGCGGGAGGACTTACAATGAGCAGTTCTTC.

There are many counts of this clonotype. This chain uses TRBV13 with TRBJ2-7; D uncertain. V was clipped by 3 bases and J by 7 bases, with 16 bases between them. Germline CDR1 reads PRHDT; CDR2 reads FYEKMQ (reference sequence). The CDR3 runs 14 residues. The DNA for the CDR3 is TGTGCCAGCAGCTTGCCCAGCCGATCTCAAGAGCAGTACTTC. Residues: CASSLPSRSQEQYF.

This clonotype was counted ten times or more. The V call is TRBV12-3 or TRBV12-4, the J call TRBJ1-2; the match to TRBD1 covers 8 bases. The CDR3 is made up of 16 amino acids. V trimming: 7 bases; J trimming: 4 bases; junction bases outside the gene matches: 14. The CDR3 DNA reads TGTGCCAGCACCTCGGACAGGGCCATTAGGGCCTATGGCTACACCTTC. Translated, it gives CASTSDRAIRAYGYTF.

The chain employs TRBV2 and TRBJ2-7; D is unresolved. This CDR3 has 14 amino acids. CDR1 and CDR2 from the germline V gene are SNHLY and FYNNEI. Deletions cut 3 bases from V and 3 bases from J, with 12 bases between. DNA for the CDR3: TGTGCCAGCAGTGAGGTACAGAGTCACTACGAGCAGTACTTC. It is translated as CASSEVQSHYEQYF.

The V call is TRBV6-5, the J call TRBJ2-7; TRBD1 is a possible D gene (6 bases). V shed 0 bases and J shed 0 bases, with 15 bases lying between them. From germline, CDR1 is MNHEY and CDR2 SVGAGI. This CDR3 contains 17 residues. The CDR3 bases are TGTGCCAGCAGTTACTCAACGGGACAACGGTACTCCTACGAGCAGTACGTC. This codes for CASSYSTGQRYSYEQYV.